This T cell receptor beta chain appears in the sequencing data of a study of blood T cell repertoires in COVID-19. Looking at the study overall: T cells, B-cell-depleted T cells, or PBMCs provided the cDNA or gDNA that served as material.

The CDR3 contains 15 residues. Germline V CDR1 and CDR2: SGHAT, FQNNGV. The germline V and J ends were trimmed by 3 bases and 0 bases, with 11 bases remaining between them. Using immunoSEQ multiplex PCR, the repertoire was profiled, and TCRdb retains in-frame clones only, with some absent. The sample records 300,000 to 350,000 clones, 80% to 90% being singletons. This clone was observed once. Sequencing was performed on peripheral blood. The gene calls are TRBV11-2 and TRBJ1-1; D gene unclear. This receptor was obtained from a man aged 25 to 40 with COVID-19, enrolled during active disease. As DNA, the CDR3 is TGTGCCAGCAGCTTGCAAGTCGGTATGAACACTGAAGCTTTCTTT. This codes for CASSLQVGMNTEAFF.